The present entry profiles one T cell receptor beta chain with its context. Its specificity is unknown. The CDR3 is made up of 14 amino acids. Germline CDR1 reads WSHSY; CDR2 reads SAAADI. Trimming removed 2 bases from V and 4 bases from J, with 11 bases in between. Per individual sample, total RNA of at least 5.5 micrograms was extracted. This entry belongs to a study of blood T cells in healthy people across ages. For the second PCR, which ran for about 6 to 11 cycles, a sample-barcoded 5' primer and a J-beta primer mix were used. Researchers report that each sample yielded at least 3 million CDR3-containing paired-end reads. TCRdb independently ran MiXCR on the 5' RACE reads; one entry per CDR3 protein. The sample shows fewer than 1.5 million distinct CDR3 sequences, around 42% of them seen only once. Whole-study findings and limits: With age, beta diversity per million T cells declined roughly linearly, significantly by approximately 40.

Sequences were obtained from blood. The clonotype comes from a young woman in good health. The chain is built from TRBV10-2 and TRBJ1-1; tentatively, D is TRBD1 (5 bases). The CDR3 DNA reads TGCGCCAGCAGTGAGCAGGGATCGGGCACTGAAGCTTTCTTT. Its translation: CASSEQGSGTEAFF.